The source of this T cell receptor delta chain is a study of gamma-delta chains in newborns, infants, children. Study information: Microbial exposure reportedly drives polyclonal innate γδ T cell expansion after birth.

Germline-derived CDR1 and CDR2 are GEAIGNYY and EKD. The V and J ends lost 5 bases and 0 bases respectively, with 12 bases between them. This CDR3 is built from 14 residues. TCRdb reprocessed the reads through CATT. Here the sample spans 4,000 to 5,500 delta-chain clones, more than 30% being singletons. The TCR originated in a child who received the measles vaccine. J is TRDJ1 and V is TRDV2; perhaps TRDD2 as D (6 bases). Sequenced material: blood. In nucleotides, the CDR3 is TGTGCCTGTGTCATGACTTCCTACACCGATAAACTCATCTTT. This codes for CACVMTSYTDKLIF.